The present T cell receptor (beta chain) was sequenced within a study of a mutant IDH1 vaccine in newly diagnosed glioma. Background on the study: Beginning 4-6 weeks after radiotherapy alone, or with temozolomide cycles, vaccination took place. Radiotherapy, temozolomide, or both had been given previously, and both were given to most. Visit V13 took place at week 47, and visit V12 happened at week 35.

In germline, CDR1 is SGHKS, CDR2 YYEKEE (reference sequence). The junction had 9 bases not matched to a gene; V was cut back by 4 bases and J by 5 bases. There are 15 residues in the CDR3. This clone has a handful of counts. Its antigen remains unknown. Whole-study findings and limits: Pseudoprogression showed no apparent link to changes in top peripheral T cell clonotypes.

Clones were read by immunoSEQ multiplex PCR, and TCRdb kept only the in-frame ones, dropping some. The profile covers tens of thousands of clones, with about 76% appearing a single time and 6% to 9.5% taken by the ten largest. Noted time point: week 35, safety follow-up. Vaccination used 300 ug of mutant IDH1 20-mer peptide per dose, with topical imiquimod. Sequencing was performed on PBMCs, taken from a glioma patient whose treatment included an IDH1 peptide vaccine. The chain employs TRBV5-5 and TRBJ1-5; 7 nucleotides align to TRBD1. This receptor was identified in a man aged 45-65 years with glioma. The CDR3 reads CASSHDRALHQPQHF. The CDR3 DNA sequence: TGTGCCAGCAGCCACGACAGGGCCCTTCATCAGCCCCAGCATTTT.